This T cell receptor beta chain is from a study of patients and donors after allogeneic stem cell transplantation. TCRdb fed the RT-PCR reads into MiXCR, producing one record per CDR3 protein. This table has 920,000 or so distinct CDR3 sequences, 15% to 20% appearing once. Germline V gives CDR1 DFQATT, CDR2 SNEGSKA (reference sequence). The length of the CDR3 is 16 residues. V shed 0 bases and J 4 bases; nucleotides not matched to a gene: 10. This clonotype was seen at least ten times. This receptor was identified in a human donor who was either an allogeneic HSCT recipient or a stem cell or donor lymphocyte infusion donor (not recorded which). It is not recorded whose cells these are; they may come from a transplant donor. The specimen sequenced was blood, either unsorted or a sorted T cell fraction (not recorded which). The chain employs TRBV20-1 and TRBJ1-2, with TRBD1 identical over 8 bases. The CDR3 DNA reads as TGCAGTGCTAGAGACACTCGCGACAGGGGATCCTATGGCTACACCTTC. This codes for CSARDTRDRGSYGYTF.